This T cell receptor beta chain was found in a study of graft-versus-host responses after intestinal transplantation. In regard to this clone: As yet, its antigen is unknown.

Profiled with immunoSEQ multiplex PCR; TCRdb holds only in-frame clones, not every one. The table lists over 100,000 clones, roughly 91% of them singletons. The length of the CDR3 is 14 residues. Germline V lookup: CDR1 SNHLY, CDR2 FYNNEI. Trimming removed 8 bases from V and 5 bases from J; junction bases left unmatched: 9. The TCR sequence derives from a human donor who received an intestinal transplant. This chain connects TRBV2 to TRBJ1-2; 9 bases are a match to TRBD1. Sample: unstimulated CD4+ T cells sorted from spleen or lymph node cells, taken before intestinal transplant. This CDR3 is CASALGQGRYGYTF. DNA of the CDR3: TGTGCCAGCGCCCTGGGACAGGGTAGATATGGCTACACCTTC.